This entry describes one T cell receptor (beta chain). Sequencing was performed with immunoSEQ multiplex PCR; in TCRdb, only in-frame clones are kept and a portion is missing. The sample lists about 210,000 clones, roughly 86% occurring once. Participant-reported clinical history was the basis for cohort assignment. The entry originates in a study of blood T cell repertoires in COVID-19. Study as a whole: In each case, the material was cDNA or gDNA derived from T cells, B-cell-depleted T cells, or PBMCs.

The CDR3 covers 20 residues. Germline V gene sequence: CDR1 MDHEN, CDR2 SYDVKM. V lost 5 bases, J lost 0 bases, and 26 bases lay in between. This chain uses TRBV28 with TRBJ2-1, with D perhaps TRBD2 (8 bases). Sequences were obtained from PBMCs or T cells enriched from blood (not recorded which). The source of this sequence is a young man with acute COVID-19. Here the CDR3 DNA reads TGTGCCAGCAGTGGGACAGAGCTAAAGCCTAGCGGGCGCTCCTACAATGAGCAGTTCTTC. It encodes CASSGTELKPSGRSYNEQFF.